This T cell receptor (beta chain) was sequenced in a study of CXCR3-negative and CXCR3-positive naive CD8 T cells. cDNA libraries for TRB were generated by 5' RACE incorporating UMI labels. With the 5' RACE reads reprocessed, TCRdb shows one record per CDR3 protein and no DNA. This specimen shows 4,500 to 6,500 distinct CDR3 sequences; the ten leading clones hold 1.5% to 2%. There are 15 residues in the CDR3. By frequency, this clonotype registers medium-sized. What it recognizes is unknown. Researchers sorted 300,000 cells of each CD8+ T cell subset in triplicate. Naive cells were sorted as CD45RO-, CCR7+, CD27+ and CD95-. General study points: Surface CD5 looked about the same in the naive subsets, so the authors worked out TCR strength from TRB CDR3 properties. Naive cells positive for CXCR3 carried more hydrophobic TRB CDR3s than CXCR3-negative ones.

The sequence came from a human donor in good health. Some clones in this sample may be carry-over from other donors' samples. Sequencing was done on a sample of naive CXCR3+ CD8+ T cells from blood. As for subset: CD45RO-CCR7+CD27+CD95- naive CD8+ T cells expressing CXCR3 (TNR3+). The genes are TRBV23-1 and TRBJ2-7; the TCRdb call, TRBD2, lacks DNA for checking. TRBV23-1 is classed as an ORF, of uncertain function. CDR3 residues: CASSQSMGGSYEQYF.